The 8 T cell receptor beta chains given below trace back to one sample, sequenced in a study of spatial heterogeneity in lung cancer. TCRdb analysed the 5' RACE reads with MiXCR anew, one entry per CDR3 protein. The sample contains approximately 92,000 distinct CDR3 sequences, more than 10% of which appear only once. Indicated time point: sample taken at primary tumor resection. The sequenced material consisted of unsorted whole RNA from tumor, nontumor lung or frozen PBMC. The source was PBMCs, collected at surgery. The receptors were sampled from a male donor with early-stage non-small cell lung cancer.

The chain has TRBV2 and TRBJ1-1; 10 bases agree with TRBD1. V was pared by 6 bases and J by 6 bases, with 7 bases of the junction left unmatched. CDR1 SNHLY and CDR2 FYNNEI come from the germline V gene. This CDR3 has 14 amino acids. The CDR3 bases are TGTGCCAGCAGCTTGGACAGGGGGTTGGCTGAAGCTTTCTTT. It translates to CASSLDRGLAEAFF.

This clonotype appeared many times. The chain couples TRBV11-2 to TRBJ1-3; D perhaps matches TRBD1 (5 bases). CDR1 and CDR2 from the germline V gene are SGHAT and FQNNGV. The V gene lost 5 bases and the J gene lost 0 bases, with 11 bases spanning the gap. The length of the CDR3 is 15 residues. CDR3 residues: CASSPRAGSGNTIYF. CDR3 in DNA: TGTGCCAGCAGCCCCAGGGCCGGCTCTGGAAACACCATATATTTT.

This clonotype was detected ten times or more. The chain carries TRBV7-2 and TRBJ1-1; D call uncertain. The length of the CDR3 is 15 residues. Looked up from germline, CDR1 is SGHTA and CDR2 is FQGNSA. Between the trimmed V and J ends, which lost 5 bases and 7 bases, there was a span of 20 bases. The CDR3 here is CASSVLPTAGGEAFF. The CDR3, as DNA: TGTGCCAGCAGCGTACTACCGACCGCGGGAGGTGAAGCTTTCTTT.

This clonotype was picked up a small number of times. The V call is TRBV5-1, the J call TRBJ2-6; D is unresolved. The CDR3 loop spans 16 amino acids. Germline V gene sequence: CDR1 SGHRS, CDR2 YFSETQ. Trimming removed 2 bases from V and 0 bases from J, with 9 bases in between. The CDR3 here is CASSLRPNSGANVLTF. DNA of the CDR3: TGCGCCAGCAGCTTACGACCGAACTCTGGGGCCAACGTCCTGACTTTC.

This clonotype was seen a handful of times. The CDR3 DNA reads as TGTGCCAGCAGCCGACGGGAGGGCCTCGCAGATACGCAGTATTTT. This sequence encodes CASSRREGLADTQYF. This chain links TRBV4-2 with TRBJ2-3; 8 bases are a match to TRBD2. V was clipped by 4 bases and J by 4 bases; unmatched bases: 7. The CDR3 sequence is 15 residues long. Per the germline V gene, CDR1 is LGHNA and CDR2 is YNFKEQ.

This clonotype was seen a handful of times. The rearrangement uses TRBV9 and TRBJ2-7; either TRBD1 or TRBD2 may fit D (5 bases each). Germline V gene lookup returns CDR1 SGDLS and CDR2 YYNGEE. This CDR3 comprises 14 residues. V shed 3 bases and J shed 2 bases, with 12 bases lying between them. CDR3 protein: CASSGPGRAYEQYF. The CDR3 nucleotides read TGTGCCAGCAGCGGGCCGGGACGAGCCTACGAGCAGTACTTC.

The gene calls are TRBV5-1 and TRBJ2-7; D possibly matches TRBD1 or TRBD2 (7 bases each). The CDR3 extends over 16 amino acids. Germline CDR1 and CDR2: SGHRS and YFSETQ. The V and J ends lost 0 bases and 3 bases respectively, with 16 bases between them. The CDR3 is CASSLAGGTDGYEQYF. CDR3 nucleotide sequence: TGCGCCAGCAGCTTGGCCGGGGGGACAGATGGCTACGAGCAGTACTTC.

A remark on this clonotype: The junction does not match germline at one end; this may be a read error. This chain joins TRBV5-4 and TRBJ2-2, with 7 nucleotides matching TRBD2. Per the germline V gene, CDR1 is SGHNT and CDR2 is YYREEE (reference sequence). The CDR3 is made up of 14 amino acids. CDR3 coding DNA: TGTGCCAGCACCTTGGGGGGGGGCACCGGGGAGCTGTTTTTT. This sequence encodes CASTLGGGTGELFF.